This T cell receptor (beta chain) was captured in a study of CD8+CD57+ T cells in acquired aplastic anemia. Genomic DNA constituted the template upon which TCR beta VDJ and CDR3 profiling was performed. MiXCR, applied by TCRdb to the reads, yields one record per CDR3 protein. The table records around 290,000 distinct CDR3 sequences, approximately 60% of them present only once. This clonotype has a handful of counts. Trimming at V came to 2 bases and at J to 2 bases, leaving 8 bases not matched to a gene. This CDR3 contains 15 residues. Germline CDR1 SQVTM, CDR2 ANQGSEA. Sequencing was done on patients that had shown CD8+CD57+ cell expansion by flow cytometry. Untreated patients provided the blood samples, with no therapy given before sampling.

The sample comprised sorted CD4+, CD8+, or CD8+CD57+ T cells (not recorded which) from PBMCs. The receptor comes from a human donor with aplastic anemia. This rearrangement joins TRBV29-1 to TRBJ1-2; 7 nucleotides match TRBD1. DNA for the CDR3: TGCAGCGTTGAATACCTAACAGGGGCCAACTATGGCTACACCTTC. As protein: CSVEYLTGANYGYTF.